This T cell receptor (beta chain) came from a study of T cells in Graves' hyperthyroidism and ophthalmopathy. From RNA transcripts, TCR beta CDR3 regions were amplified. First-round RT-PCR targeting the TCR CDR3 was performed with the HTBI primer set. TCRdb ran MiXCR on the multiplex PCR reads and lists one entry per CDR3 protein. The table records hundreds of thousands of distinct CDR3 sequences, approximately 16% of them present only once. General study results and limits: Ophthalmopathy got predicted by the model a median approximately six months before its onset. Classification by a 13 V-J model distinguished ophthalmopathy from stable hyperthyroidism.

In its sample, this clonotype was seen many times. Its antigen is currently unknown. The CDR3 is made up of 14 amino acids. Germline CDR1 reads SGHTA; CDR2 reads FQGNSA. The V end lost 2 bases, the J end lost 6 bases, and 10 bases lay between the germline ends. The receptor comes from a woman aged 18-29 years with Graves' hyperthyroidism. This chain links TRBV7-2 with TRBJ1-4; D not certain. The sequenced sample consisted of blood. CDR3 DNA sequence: TGTGCCAGCAGCTTATCATCTGGCGATGAAAAACTGTTTTTT. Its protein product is CASSLSSGDEKLFF.